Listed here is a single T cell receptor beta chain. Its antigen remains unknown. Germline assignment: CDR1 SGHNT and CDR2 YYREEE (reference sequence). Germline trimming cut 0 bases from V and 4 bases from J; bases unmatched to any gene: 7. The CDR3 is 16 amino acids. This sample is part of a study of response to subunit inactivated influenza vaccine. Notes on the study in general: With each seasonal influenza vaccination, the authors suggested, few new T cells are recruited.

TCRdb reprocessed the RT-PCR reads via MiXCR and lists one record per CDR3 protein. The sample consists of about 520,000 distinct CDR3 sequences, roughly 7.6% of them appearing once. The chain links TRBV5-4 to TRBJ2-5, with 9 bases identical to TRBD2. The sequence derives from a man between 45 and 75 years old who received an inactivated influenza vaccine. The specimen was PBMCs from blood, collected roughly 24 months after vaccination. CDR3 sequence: CASSLASGLAIETQYF. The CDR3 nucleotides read TGTGCCAGCAGCTTGGCCTCAGGACTAGCGATAGAGACCCAGTACTTC. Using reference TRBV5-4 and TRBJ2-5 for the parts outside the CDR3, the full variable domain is ETGVTQSPTHLIKTRGQQVTLRCSSQSGHNTVSWYQQALGQGPQFIFQYYREEENGRGNFPPRFSGLQFPNYSSELNVNALELDDSALYLCASSLASGLAIETQYFGPGTRLLVL.